The sequence of this T cell receptor (beta chain) was determined in a study of spatial heterogeneity in lung cancer. Time point described: blood at routine non-recurrence follow-up after resection. This CDR3 is built from 20 residues. V lost 0 bases and J lost 3; bases outside the gene matches: 16. CDR1 is SGHRS and CDR2 is YFSETQ in the germline V gene. Each CDR3 protein gets one entry after TCRdb re-called the 5' RACE reads with MiXCR. The sample contains 110,000 or so distinct CDR3 sequences, 10% to 13% of which appear only once. The chain employs TRBV5-1 and TRBJ2-1; 9 bases fit TRBD2. The sample here was PBMCs, taken at follow-up. The receptor was isolated from a female donor with early-stage non-small cell lung cancer. The CDR3 DNA is TGCGCCAGCAGCTTGGACCAACCCATTGCGGGAGGGTTTAACTACAATGAGCAGTTCTTC. Encoded protein: CASSLDQPIAGGFNYNEQFF. Filled out from reference TRBV5-1 and TRBJ2-1, the complete variable domain reads KAGVTQTPRYLIKTRGQQVTLSCSPISGHRSVSWYQQTPGQGLQFLFEYFSETQRNKGNFPGRFSGRQFSNSRSEMNVSTLELGDSALYLCASSLDQPIAGGFNYNEQFFGPGTRLTVL.